This TCR beta chain was retrieved from a study of shared clonotypes between healthy human individuals. Broader study findings: Only a few donors were included, so the genetic and exposure-history diversity represented was limited. The naive CD4 repertoires of several donors were compared, and about 5% of clonotypes were shared.

Points on this clone: As yet, its antigen is unknown.

Assay: immunoSEQ multiplex PCR; the TCRdb copy retains only in-frame clones and omits some. Of approximately 1,500,000 clones in the sample, approximately 98% were seen once. The investigators split CD4+ cells into a CD45RA+ naive subset and a CD45RA-negative memory subset. This receptor was obtained from a young man in good health. Material: naive CD4+ T cells sorted from blood. Described subset: CD45RA+ positively selected.

CDR3 DNA sequence: TGTGCCAGTAGTGACTCCGGACAGGGAACAAATCAGCCCCAGCATTTT. Its protein is CASSDSGQGTNQPQHF. The genes are TRBV19 and TRBJ1-5; 8 bases match TRBD1. Germline trimming cut 5 bases from V and 4 bases from J; bases unmatched to any gene: 10. The CDR3 totals 16 residues. From germline, CDR1 is LNHDA and CDR2 SQIVND (reference sequence).